This is a list of T cell receptor beta chains from one sample in a study of CD8+ T cells in alopecia areata. Repertoires were generated with immunoSEQ multiplex PCR, while TCRdb's copy carries only in-frame clones and drops some. The sample has 110,000 to 150,000 clones, roughly 82% seen once; the top ten hold around 25%. Material: CD8+ T cells sorted from blood, obtained at week 4, from a patient treated with tofacitinib. These TCRs come from a human donor with alopecia areata. CDR3s include the opening cysteine and the closing phenylalanine or tryptophan. Fields, in order: V gene, clone size, J gene, D gene, CDR3 protein, CDR3 DNA. A D gene is named only where the DNA matches it firmly. Where a row states a size, it is once, few, many or the class of an expanded clone; other rows omit it.

>TRBV29-1|-|TRBJ2-1|-
CSVPLNEQFF
TGCAGCGTCCCTCTCAATGAGCAGTTCTTC
>TRBV7-9|-|TRBJ2-5|TRBD1
CASSTTGTGIKTQYF
TGTGCCAGCAGCACAACCGGGACAGGGATCAAGACCCAGTACTTC
>TRBV19|few|TRBJ2-1|TRBD2
CASSMGGDYNEQFF
TGTGCCAGTAGTATGGGGGGGGACTACAATGAGCAGTTCTTC
>TRBV13|-|TRBJ2-1|-
CASSPRWTGLQNEQFF
TGTGCCAGCAGCCCCCGCTGGACAGGACTACAGAATGAGCAGTTCTTC
>TRBV7-2|-|TRBJ2-7|TRBD1
CASSFGTGGPYEQYF
TGTGCCAGCAGCTTCGGGACAGGGGGTCCCTACGAGCAGTACTTC
>TRBV5-4|-|TRBJ2-1|-
CASRANNEQFF
TGTGCCAGCAGAGCAAACAATGAGCAGTTCTTC
>TRBV28|-|TRBJ2-3|TRBD1
CASRLPDREMKDTQYF
TGTGCCAGCAGACTCCCCGACAGGGAAATGAAGGATACGCAGTATTTT
>TRBV27|-|TRBJ1-5|-
CASGPRGFSNQPQHF
TGTGCCAGCGGCCCGCGGGGTTTTAGCAATCAGCCCCAGCATTTT
>TRBV12-2|-|TRBJ2-7|-
CASRLNLNRFYEQYF
TGTGCAAGTCGCTTAAATCTGAATCGGTTCTACGAGCAGTACTTC
>TRBV7-9|-|TRBJ2-5|TRBD2
CASSFSTGGLSETQYF
TGTGCCAGCAGCTTCTCCACGGGGGGGCTATCAGAGACCCAGTACTTC